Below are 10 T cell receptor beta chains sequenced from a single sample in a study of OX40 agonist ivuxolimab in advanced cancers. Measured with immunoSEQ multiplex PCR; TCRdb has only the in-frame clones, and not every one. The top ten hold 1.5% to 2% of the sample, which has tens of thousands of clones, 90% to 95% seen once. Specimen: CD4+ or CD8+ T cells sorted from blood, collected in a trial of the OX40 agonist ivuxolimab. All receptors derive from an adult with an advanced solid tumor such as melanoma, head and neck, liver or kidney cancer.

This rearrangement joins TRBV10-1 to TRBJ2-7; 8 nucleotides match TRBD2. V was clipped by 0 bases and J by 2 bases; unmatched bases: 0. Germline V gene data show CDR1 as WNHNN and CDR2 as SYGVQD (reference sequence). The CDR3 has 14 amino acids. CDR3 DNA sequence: TGCGCCAGCAGTGAGTCTAGCGGGGCCTACGAGCAGTACTTC. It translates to CASSESSGAYEQYF.

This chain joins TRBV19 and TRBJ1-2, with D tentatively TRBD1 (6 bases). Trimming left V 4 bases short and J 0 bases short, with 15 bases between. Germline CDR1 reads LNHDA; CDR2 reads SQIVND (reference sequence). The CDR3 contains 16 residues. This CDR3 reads CASSNPPGAPNYGYTF. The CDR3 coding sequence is TGTGCCAGTAGTAACCCTCCGGGGGCTCCTAACTATGGCTACACCTTC. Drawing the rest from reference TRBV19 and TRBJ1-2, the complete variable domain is DGGITQSPKYLFRKEGQNVTLSCEQNLNHDAMYWYRQDPGQGLRLIYYSQIVNDFQKGDIAEGYSVSREKKESFPLTVTSAQKNPTAFYLCASSNPPGAPNYGYTFGSGTRLTVV.

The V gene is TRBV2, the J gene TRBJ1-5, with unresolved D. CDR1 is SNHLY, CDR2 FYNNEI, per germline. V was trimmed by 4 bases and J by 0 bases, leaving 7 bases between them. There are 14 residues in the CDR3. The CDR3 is CASSVQYSNQPQHF. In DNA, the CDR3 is TGTGCCAGCAGTGTGCAGTATAGCAATCAGCCCCAGCATTTT.

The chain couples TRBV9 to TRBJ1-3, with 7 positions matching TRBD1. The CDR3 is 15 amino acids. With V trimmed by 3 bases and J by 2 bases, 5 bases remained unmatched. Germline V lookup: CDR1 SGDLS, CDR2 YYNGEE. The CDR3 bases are TGTGCCAGCAGCGCCCAGGGGGACCCTGGAAACACCATATATTTT. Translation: CASSAQGDPGNTIYF.

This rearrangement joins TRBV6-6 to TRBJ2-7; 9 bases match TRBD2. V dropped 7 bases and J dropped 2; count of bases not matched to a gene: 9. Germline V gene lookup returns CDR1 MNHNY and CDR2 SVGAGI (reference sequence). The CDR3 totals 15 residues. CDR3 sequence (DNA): TGTGCCAGCATTAAAGGTGCGGGAGGGACCTACGAGCAGTACTTC. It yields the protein CASIKGAGGTYEQYF.

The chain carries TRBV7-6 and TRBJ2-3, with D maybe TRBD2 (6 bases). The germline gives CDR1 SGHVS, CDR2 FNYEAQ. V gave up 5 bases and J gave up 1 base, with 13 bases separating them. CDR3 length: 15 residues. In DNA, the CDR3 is TGTGCCAGCAGCCGATATCCGGGGGGCACAGATACGCAGTATTTT. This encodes CASSRYPGGTDTQYF.

The CDR3 bases are TGTGCCAGCAGCCGCGACCGCTACAGTACCTACGAGCAGTACTTC. Its protein is CASSRDRYSTYEQYF. This sequence joins TRBV7-8 and TRBJ2-7; no reliable D call. V was clipped by 5 bases and J by 2 bases, with 16 bases between them. Germline V gene sequence: CDR1 SGHVS, CDR2 FQNEAQ. This CDR3 comprises 15 residues.

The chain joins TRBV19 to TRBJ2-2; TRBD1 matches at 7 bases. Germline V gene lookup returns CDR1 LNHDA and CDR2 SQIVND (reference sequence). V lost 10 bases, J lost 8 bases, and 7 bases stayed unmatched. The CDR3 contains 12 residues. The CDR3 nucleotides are TGTGCCACCGACAGGGCGTATGGGGAGCTGTTTTTT. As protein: CATDRAYGELFF.

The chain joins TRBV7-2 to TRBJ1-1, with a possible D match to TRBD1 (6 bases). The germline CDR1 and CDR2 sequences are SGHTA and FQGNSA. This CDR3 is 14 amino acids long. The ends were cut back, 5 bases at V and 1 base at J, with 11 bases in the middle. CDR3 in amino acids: CASSVGHSNTEAFF. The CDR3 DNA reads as TGTGCCAGCAGCGTGGGACACTCGAACACTGAAGCTTTCTTT. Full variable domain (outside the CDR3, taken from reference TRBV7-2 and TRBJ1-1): GAGVSQSPSNKVTEKGKDVELRCDPISGHTALYWYRQSLGQGLEFLIYFQGNSAPDKSGLPSDRFSAERTGGSVSTLTIQRTQQEDSAVYLCASSVGHSNTEAFFGQGTRLTVV.

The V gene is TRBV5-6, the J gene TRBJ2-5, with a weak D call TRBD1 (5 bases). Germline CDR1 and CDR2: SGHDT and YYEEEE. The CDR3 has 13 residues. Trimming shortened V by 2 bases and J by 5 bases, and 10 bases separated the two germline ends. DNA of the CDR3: TGTGCCAGCAGCTTCAGGGCTGGGGAGACCCAGTACTTC. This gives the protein CASSFRAGETQYF.